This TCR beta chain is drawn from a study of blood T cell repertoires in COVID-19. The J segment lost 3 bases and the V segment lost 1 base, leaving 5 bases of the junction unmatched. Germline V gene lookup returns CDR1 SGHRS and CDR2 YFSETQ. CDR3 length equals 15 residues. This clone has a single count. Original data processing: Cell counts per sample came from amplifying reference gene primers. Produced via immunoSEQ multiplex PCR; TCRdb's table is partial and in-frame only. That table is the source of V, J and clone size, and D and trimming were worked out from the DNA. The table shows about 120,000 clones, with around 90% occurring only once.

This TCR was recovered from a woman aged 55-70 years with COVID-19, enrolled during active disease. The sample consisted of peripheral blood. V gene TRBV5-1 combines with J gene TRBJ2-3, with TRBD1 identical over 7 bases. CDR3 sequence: CASSLTGARTDTQYF. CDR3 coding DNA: TGCGCCAGCAGCTTGACAGGGGCGCGGACAGATACGCAGTATTTT. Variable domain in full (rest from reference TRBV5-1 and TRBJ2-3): KAGVTQTPRYLIKTRGQQVTLSCSPISGHRSVSWYQQTPGQGLQFLFEYFSETQRNKGNFPGRFSGRQFSNSRSEMNVSTLELGDSALYLCASSLTGARTDTQYFGPGTRLTVL.